Listed below are T cell receptor beta chains from one sample, sequenced in a study of T cells in Graves' hyperthyroidism and ophthalmopathy. TCRdb reprocessed the multiplex PCR reads via MiXCR and lists one record per CDR3 protein. Of approximately 400,000 distinct CDR3 sequences in the sample, 13% were seen once. Material for sequencing was blood. The receptors here all came from a man aged 30 to 45 with Graves' hyperthyroidism that later progressed to Graves' ophthalmopathy. CDR3s include the opening cysteine and the closing phenylalanine or tryptophan. Fields, in order: D gene, clone size, V gene, J gene, CDR3 protein, CDR3 DNA. The D gene is left open where the match is weak. Clone size, where shown, is once, few, many, or a class for clones that have expanded.

D: -
size: few
V: TRBV6-1
J: TRBJ2-2
CDR3: CASSPYTGELFF
DNA: TGTGCCAGCAGTCCCTACACCGGGGAGCTGTTTTTT

D: TRBD1
size: few
V: TRBV3-1
J: TRBJ1-6
CDR3: CASSQRGTDNSPLHF
DNA: TGTGCCAGCAGCCAAAGGGGGACAGATAATTCACCCCTCCATTTT

D: -
size: -
V: TRBV7-9
J: TRBJ2-7
CDR3: CASTEVNESYEQYF
DNA: TGTGCCAGCACCGAAGTCAACGAATCCTACGAGCAGTACTTC

D: -
size: many
V: TRBV12-3/TRBV12-4
J: TRBJ1-5
CDR3: CASSFGNQPQHF
DNA: TGTGCCAGCAGTTTTGGCAATCAGCCCCAGCATTTT

D: -
size: few
V: TRBV9
J: TRBJ2-5
CDR3: CASSAGFVETQYF
DNA: TGTGCCAGCAGCGCGGGGTTTGTGGAGACCCAGTACTTC

D: TRBD2
size: -
V: TRBV28
J: TRBJ2-5
CDR3: CASGGGGTQYF
DNA: TGTGCCAGCGGGGGGGGAGGGACCCAGTACTTC

D: -
size: many
V: TRBV24-1
J: TRBJ1-1
CDR3: CATSDPGDTEAFF
DNA: TGTGCCACCAGTGATCCCGGGGATACTGAAGCTTTCTTT

D: -
size: -
V: TRBV29-1
J: TRBJ2-7
CDR3: CSVEGWGATSYEQYF
DNA: TGCAGCGTTGAAGGCTGGGGGGCCACTTCCTACGAGCAGTACTTC

D: -
size: -
V: TRBV19
J: TRBJ1-1
CDR3: CASKKGDSTEAFF
DNA: TGTGCCAGTAAGAAAGGGGATTCCACTGAAGCTTTCTTT

D: -
size: -
V: TRBV5-1
J: TRBJ2-6
CDR3: CASSLDWRGSGANVLTF
DNA: TGCGCCAGCAGCTTGGATTGGAGGGGCTCTGGGGCCAACGTCCTGACTTTC

D: -
size: many
V: TRBV28
J: TRBJ1-1
CDR3: CASSPAPYAEAFF
DNA: TGTGCCAGCAGTCCTGCCCCGTATGCTGAAGCTTTCTTT

D: -
size: many
V: TRBV28
J: TRBJ1-5
CDR3: CASSLPTGVGNQPQHF
DNA: TGTGCCAGCAGTTTACCGACAGGCGTGGGCAATCAGCCCCAGCATTTT

D: -
size: once
V: TRBV4-1
J: TRBJ1-5
CDR3: CASSQDNPLAENQPQHF
DNA: TGCGCCAGCAGCCAAGATAATCCCTTGGCGGAAAATCAGCCCCAGCATTTT

D: TRBD1
size: many
V: TRBV11-2
J: TRBJ1-1
CDR3: CASSVQGWNTEAFF
DNA: TGTGCCAGCAGCGTACAGGGGTGGAACACTGAAGCTTTCTTT

D: TRBD1
size: -
V: TRBV18
J: TRBJ2-7
CDR3: CASSTLGQAIYEQYF
DNA: TGTGCCAGCTCAACGTTGGGACAGGCGATATACGAGCAGTACTTC

D: -
size: -
V: TRBV18
J: TRBJ2-7
CDR3: CASSPRTAYEQYF
DNA: TGTGCCAGCTCACCACGGACAGCCTACGAGCAGTACTTC

D: TRBD1
size: -
V: TRBV6-1
J: TRBJ2-7
CDR3: CASSEDWGGTGSFEQYF
DNA: TGTGCCAGCAGTGAAGATTGGGGGGGGACAGGGTCCTTCGAGCAGTACTTC

D: -
size: -
V: TRBV6-5
J: TRBJ2-1
CDR3: CASSYALDADKKGEQFF
DNA: TGTGCCAGCAGTTACGCCCTGGACGCGGACAAGAAGGGAGAGCAGTTCTTC

D: -
size: few
V: TRBV7-2
J: TRBJ2-6
CDR3: CASSLARGQRNSGASVLTF
DNA: TGTGCCAGCAGCTTAGCGAGGGGCCAGAGAAACTCTGGGGCCAGCGTCCTGACTTTC